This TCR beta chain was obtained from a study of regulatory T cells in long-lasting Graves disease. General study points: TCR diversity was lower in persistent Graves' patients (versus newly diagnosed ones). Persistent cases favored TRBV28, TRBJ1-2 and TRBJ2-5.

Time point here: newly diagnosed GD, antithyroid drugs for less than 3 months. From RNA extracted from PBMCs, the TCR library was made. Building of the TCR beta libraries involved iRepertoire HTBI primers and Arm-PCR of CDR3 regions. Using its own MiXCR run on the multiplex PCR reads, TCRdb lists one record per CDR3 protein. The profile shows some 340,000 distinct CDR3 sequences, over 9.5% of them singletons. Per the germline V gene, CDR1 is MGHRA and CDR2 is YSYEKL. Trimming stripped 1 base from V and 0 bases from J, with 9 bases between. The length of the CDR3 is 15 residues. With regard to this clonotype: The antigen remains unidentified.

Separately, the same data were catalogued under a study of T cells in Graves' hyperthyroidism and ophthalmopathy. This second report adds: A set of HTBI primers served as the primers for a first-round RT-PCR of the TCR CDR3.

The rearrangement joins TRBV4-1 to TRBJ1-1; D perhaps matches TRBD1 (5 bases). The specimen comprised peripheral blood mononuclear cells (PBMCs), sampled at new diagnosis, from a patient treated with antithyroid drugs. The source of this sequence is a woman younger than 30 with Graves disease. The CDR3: CASSQVRGLNTEAFF. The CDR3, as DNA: TGCGCCAGCAGCCAAGTAAGGGGTTTGAACACTGAAGCTTTCTTT.